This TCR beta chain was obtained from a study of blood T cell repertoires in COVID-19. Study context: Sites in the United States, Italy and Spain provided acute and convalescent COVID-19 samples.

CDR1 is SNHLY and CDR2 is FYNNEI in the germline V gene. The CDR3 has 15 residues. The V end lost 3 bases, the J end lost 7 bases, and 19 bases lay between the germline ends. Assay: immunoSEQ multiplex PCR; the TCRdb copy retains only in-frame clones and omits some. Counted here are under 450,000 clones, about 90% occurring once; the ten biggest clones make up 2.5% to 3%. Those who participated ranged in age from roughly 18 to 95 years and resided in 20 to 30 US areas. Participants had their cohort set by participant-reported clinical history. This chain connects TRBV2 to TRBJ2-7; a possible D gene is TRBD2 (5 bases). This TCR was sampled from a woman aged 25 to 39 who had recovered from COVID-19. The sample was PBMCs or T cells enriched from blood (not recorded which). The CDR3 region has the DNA TGTGCCAGCAGTGACTCCGGACTCACCCTGGGGGAGCAGTACTTC. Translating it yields CASSDSGLTLGEQYF.